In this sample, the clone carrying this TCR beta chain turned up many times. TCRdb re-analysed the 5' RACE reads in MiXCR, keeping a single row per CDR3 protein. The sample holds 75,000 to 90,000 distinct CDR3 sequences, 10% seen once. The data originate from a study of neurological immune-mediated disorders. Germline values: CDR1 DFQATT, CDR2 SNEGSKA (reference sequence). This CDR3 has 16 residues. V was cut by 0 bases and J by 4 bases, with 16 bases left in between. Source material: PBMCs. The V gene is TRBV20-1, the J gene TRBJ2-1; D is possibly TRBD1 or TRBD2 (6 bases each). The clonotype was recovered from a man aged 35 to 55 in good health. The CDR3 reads CSARESRGGLYNEQFF. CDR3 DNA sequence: TGCAGTGCTAGAGAGTCCAGGGGAGGCTTATACAATGAGCAGTTCTTC.